These T cell receptor beta chains were read from a single sample in a study of T cells after yellow fever vaccination. From the 5' RACE reads, TCRdb called clonotypes with MiXCR, one entry per CDR3 protein. Among approximately 300,000 distinct CDR3 sequences listed, around 6.8% were seen once. Sample: PBMCs, taken about 41 days after the first yellow fever vaccination. The receptors shown here come from a young man who received the YFV17D yellow fever vaccine. Both conserved end residues are part of each CDR3. The D gene is left open where the match is weak. Size is omitted from some rows. Given values are once, few, many or a class for expanded clones.

d_call	clone_size	j_call	v_call	cdr3_aa	cdr3_nt
TRBD1	few	TRBJ2-7	TRBV7-8	CASSSGQDLRVQYF	TGTGCCAGCAGCTCAGGACAGGATCTACGAGTGCAGTACTTC
-	few	TRBJ1-2	TRBV12-5	CASGLGSGHGYTF	TGTGCTAGTGGTTTGGGATCGGGGCATGGCTACACCTTC
-	few	TRBJ2-7	TRBV30	CAWNPTDSYEQYF	TGTGCCTGGAACCCCACGGACTCCTACGAGCAGTACTTC
-	many	TRBJ1-5	TRBV6-1	CASSPDTVYSNQPQHF	TGTGCCAGCAGCCCGGACACCGTTTATAGCAATCAGCCCCAGCATTTT
TRBD1	-	TRBJ1-1	TRBV7-2	CASSPFVGQGTEAFF	TGTGCCAGCAGCCCCTTCGTTGGACAGGGCACTGAAGCTTTCTTT
-	few	TRBJ2-5	TRBV20-1	CSARKGGGPETQYF	TGCAGTGCTAGAAAAGGGGGGGGACCAGAGACCCAGTACTTC
TRBD2	-	TRBJ2-5	TRBV5-6	CASSSPGRQETQYF	TGTGCCAGCAGCTCGCCCGGGAGGCAAGAGACCCAGTACTTC
-	many	TRBJ2-7	TRBV7-9	CASSLDPSSYEQYF	TGTGCCAGCAGCTTAGATCCAAGCTCCTACGAGCAGTACTTC
TRBD1	few	TRBJ1-2	TRBV18	CASSPTTSGQGSGYTF	TGTGCCAGCTCACCTACAACATCTGGACAGGGGTCTGGCTACACCTTC
TRBD1	few	TRBJ2-7	TRBV27	CASSLSVWDSFYEQYF	TGTGCCAGCAGTTTATCGGTTTGGGACAGCTTCTACGAGCAGTACTTC
-	-	TRBJ2-7	TRBV6-5	CASRKGPEQYF	TGTGCCAGCAGAAAGGGGCCCGAGCAGTACTTC
-	few	TRBJ1-3	TRBV12-3/TRBV12-4	CASSLGRASGNTIYF	TGTGCCAGCAGTTTGGGGCGGGCATCCGGAAACACCATATATTTT
-	-	TRBJ2-3	TRBV27	CASSSGTHRDTQYF	TGTGCCAGCAGTTCAGGCACACACAGGGATACGCAGTATTTT
-	few	TRBJ2-4	TRBV20-1	CSASRPSNIQYF	TGCAGTGCTAGTCGACCTTCAAACATTCAGTACTTC
TRBD1	-	TRBJ1-4	TRBV5-1	CASSRQDGQGREKLFF	TGCGCCAGCAGCCGCCAGGACGGACAGGGGCGTGAAAAACTGTTTTTT
-	many	TRBJ2-5	TRBV30	CAWRGAFQETQYF	TGTGCCTGGAGAGGGGCCTTCCAAGAGACCCAGTACTTC
-	few	TRBJ2-5	TRBV9	CASSVFRTDQETQYF	TGTGCCAGCAGCGTGTTCCGGACAGACCAAGAGACCCAGTACTTC
-	many	TRBJ1-4	TRBV29-1	CSACEPLGEKLFF	TGCAGCGCCTGCGAACCTTTGGGTGAAAAACTGTTTTTT
TRBD2	few	TRBJ2-5	TRBV9	CASSVTGLAGETQYF	TGTGCCAGCAGCGTAACAGGACTAGCGGGTGAGACCCAGTACTTC
-	-	TRBJ2-3	TRBV12-5	CASGLVLGTRQDTQYF	TGTGCTAGTGGTTTGGTACTGGGGACCCGTCAGGATACGCAGTATTTT
-	few	TRBJ1-1	TRBV19	CASRNTEAFF	TGTGCCAGTAGAAACACTGAAGCTTTCTTT
-	-	TRBJ2-3	TRBV29-1	CSVAVSGGTDTQYF	TGCAGCGTTGCGGTCTCAGGTGGGACAGATACGCAGTATTTT
TRBD2	many	TRBJ2-1	TRBV7-2	CASSWTSGGGDEQFF	TGTGCCAGCAGCTGGACTAGCGGGGGGGGGGATGAGCAGTTCTTC